The present entry profiles one T cell receptor beta chain with its context. The antigen remains unidentified. Researchers amplified the TCR beta CDR3 regions from RNA transcripts. Initially, a first-round RT-PCR of the TCR CDR3 employed the HTBI primer set. TCRdb ran MiXCR on the multiplex PCR reads and lists one entry per CDR3 protein. In the table there are 500,000 to 800,000 distinct CDR3 sequences, roughly 15% of which are singletons. This entry comes from a study of T cells in Graves' hyperthyroidism and ophthalmopathy. Study details: Specimen type is peripheral blood, collected at initial diagnosis prior to any treatment.

V was pared by 5 bases and J by 7 bases, with 20 bases between. Germline V gene sequence: CDR1 SEHNR, CDR2 FQNEAQ (reference sequence). The length of the CDR3 is 16 residues. Overall study results and limits: Researchers report that a 13 V-J model separated ophthalmopathy from stable hyperthyroidism.

The receptor's source is a woman in her forties or fifties with Graves' ophthalmopathy. Source material: blood. This rearrangement joins TRBV7-9 to TRBJ2-2; D might be TRBD1 (6 bases). CDR3 sequence: CASSHRKGTKVGELFF. The CDR3 DNA follows: TGTGCCAGCAGCCATAGGAAAGGGACAAAAGTCGGGGAGCTGTTTTTT. Full variable domain (outside the CDR3, taken from reference TRBV7-9 and TRBJ2-2): DTGVSQNPRHKITKRGQNVTFRCDPISEHNRLYWYRQTLGQGPEFLTYFQNEAQLEKSRLLSDRFSAERPKGSFSTLEIQRTEQGDSAMYLCASSHRKGTKVGELFFGEGSRLTVL.